This note documents a single T cell receptor beta chain sequence. The entry originates in a study of blood T cell repertoires in COVID-19. Libraries were prepared by immunoSEQ multiplex PCR; TCRdb keeps only in-frame clonotypes and omits some of them. Of roughly 380,000 clones detected, roughly 86% appear once; the ten largest clones hold roughly 1.2%. Germline V lookup: CDR1 SQVTM, CDR2 ANQGSEA. V was shortened by 1 base and J by 5 bases, with 8 bases between the two germline ends. The CDR3 is 12 amino acids. Material: peripheral blood. This sequence joins TRBV29-1 and TRBJ2-5; tentative D call: TRBD1 (6 bases). The receptor's source is a human donor with acute or convalescent COVID-19. The donor label of this sample is uncertain. CDR3 protein: CSVEAGAETQYF. In DNA, the CDR3 is TGCAGCGTTGAAGCAGGGGCCGAGACCCAGTACTTC.